This TCR beta chain was obtained from a study of T-cell reconstitution after alpha-beta-depleted transplantation in children. Broader study findings: T-cell numbers and diversity, one year after transplant, stemmed largely from T cells that were newly produced. Expanded graft clones numbering several hundred reportedly gave rise to alpha-beta T cells about two months after transplant.

The germline gives CDR1 WSHSY, CDR2 SAAADI. V was shortened by 0 bases and J by 5 bases, with 13 bases between the two germline ends. This CDR3 comprises 16 residues. The TCRbeta library was prepared with unique molecular identifiers. TCRdb redid the calling of the PCR reads with MiXCR, one entry per CDR3 protein. This table has 780,000 or so distinct CDR3 sequences, roughly 15% appearing once. Details on this clonotype: Its target is unknown.

The TCR sequence derives from a male patient younger than 18 who had a stem cell transplant for acute lymphoblastic leukemia, so the T cells may come from the graft donor. V is TRBV10-2 and J is TRBJ1-4; D possibly corresponds to TRBD1 (5 bases). The material sequenced was PBMCs, mostly from graft donor cells, taken 360 days after TCRalphabeta/CD19-depleted stem cell transplant. The CDR3 nucleotides are TGCGCCAGCAGTGAGTCTATGACAGACCGCAATGAAAAACTGTTTTTT. The encoded protein is CASSESMTDRNEKLFF.